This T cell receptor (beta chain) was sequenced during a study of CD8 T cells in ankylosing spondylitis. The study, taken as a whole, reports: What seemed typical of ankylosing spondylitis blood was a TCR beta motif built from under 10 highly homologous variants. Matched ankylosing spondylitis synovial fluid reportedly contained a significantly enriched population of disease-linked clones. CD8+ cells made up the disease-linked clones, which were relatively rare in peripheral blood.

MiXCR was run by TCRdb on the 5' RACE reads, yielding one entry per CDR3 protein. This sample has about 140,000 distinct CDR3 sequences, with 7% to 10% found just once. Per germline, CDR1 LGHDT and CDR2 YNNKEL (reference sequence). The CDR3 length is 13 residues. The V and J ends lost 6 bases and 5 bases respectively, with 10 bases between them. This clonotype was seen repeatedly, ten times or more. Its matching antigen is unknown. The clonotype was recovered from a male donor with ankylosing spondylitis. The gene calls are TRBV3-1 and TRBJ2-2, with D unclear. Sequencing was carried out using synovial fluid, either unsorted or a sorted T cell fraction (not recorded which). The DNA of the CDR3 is TGTGCCAGCAGGGACGTGGGTACCGGGGAGCTGTTTTTT. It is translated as CASRDVGTGELFF.